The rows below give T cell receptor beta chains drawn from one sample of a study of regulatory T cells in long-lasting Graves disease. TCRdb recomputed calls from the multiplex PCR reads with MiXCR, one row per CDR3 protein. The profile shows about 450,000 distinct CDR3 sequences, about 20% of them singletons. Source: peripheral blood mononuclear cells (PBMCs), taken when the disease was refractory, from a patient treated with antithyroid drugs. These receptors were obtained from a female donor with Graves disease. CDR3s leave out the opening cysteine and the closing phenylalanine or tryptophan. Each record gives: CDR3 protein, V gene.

CDR3aa: AWSLGEGNQPQH
v_gene: TRBV30

CDR3aa: ATEANLGQQETQY
v_gene: TRBV3-1

CDR3aa: ASSKMTGIFSGNTIY
v_gene: TRBV5-4

CDR3aa: ASSPQGIAYGYT
v_gene: TRBV10-2

CDR3aa: ASSPIDRGGETQY
v_gene: TRBV5-1

CDR3aa: ASSVADSTYEQY
v_gene: TRBV9

CDR3aa: ASSDGGRYTGELF
v_gene: TRBV2

CDR3aa: ASSVGGPSYEQY
v_gene: TRBV6-1

CDR3aa: ASSQLAGGPDTQY
v_gene: TRBV6-1

CDR3aa: ASSPRTGEGDTQY
v_gene: TRBV5-1

CDR3aa: ASSLGPLGNQPQH
v_gene: TRBV27

CDR3aa: ASSLVGRHEQY
v_gene: TRBV7-9

CDR3aa: ASSLGPGPTYEQY
v_gene: TRBV7-9

CDR3aa: ASSMVGLLDTEAF
v_gene: TRBV19

CDR3aa: ASSQAAAGGPYEQY
v_gene: TRBV4-3

CDR3aa: ASSRTSSGSLYEQY
v_gene: TRBV3-1

CDR3aa: AWIGGRFSGANVLT
v_gene: TRBV30

CDR3aa: ASSLAGALNEQF
v_gene: TRBV11-3

CDR3aa: ASSQRYAEAF
v_gene: TRBV6-1

CDR3aa: SAAGGPDYGYT
v_gene: TRBV29-1

CDR3aa: ASSEVRVPKNIQY
v_gene: TRBV6-1

CDR3aa: ATAWTEREPQH
v_gene: TRBV19

CDR3aa: ASSLWTSSSYNEQF
v_gene: TRBV28

CDR3aa: ASKTGRADTQY
v_gene: TRBV2

CDR3aa: ASSITGVDGANVLT
v_gene: TRBV19

CDR3aa: ASSRASSEQY
v_gene: TRBV19

CDR3aa: ASSIAGVTGGELF
v_gene: TRBV12-3/TRBV12-4

CDR3aa: ASTSTSTEAF
v_gene: TRBV6-1

CDR3aa: ASSQDTGTPGNTIY
v_gene: TRBV3-1